Listed here are 27 T cell receptor beta chains from one sample, sequenced in a study of metastatic and nonmetastatic thyroid tumors. Until they underwent thyroid surgery, no patient had received any treatment. TCRdb re-processed the PCR reads through MiXCR. The table has nearly 35,000 clones, approximately 19% seen once. The sequencing sample was made of blood. These TCRs come from a female donor with papillary thyroid cancer or a benign thyroid nodule (not recorded which). Some clones in this sample may be carry-over from other donors' samples.

This clone was seen ten or more times. Compared with germline, one end of the junction differs, possibly owing to a read error. The chain has TRBV7-9 and TRBJ2-1; TRBD2 matches at 10 bases. CDR3 length: 14 amino acids. Germline CDR1 and CDR2: SEHNR and FQNEAQ (reference sequence). The CDR3 region is CASSLAGGFNEQFF. The DNA of the CDR3 is TGTGCCAGCAGTTTAGCGGGAGGTTTCAATGAGCAGTTCTTC.

This clone has at least ten counts. This chain uses TRBV5-8 with TRBJ1-2; tentative D call: TRBD1 (5 bases). Trimming took off 0 bases at V and 4 bases at J, with 7 bases between the two ends. Germline V CDR1 and CDR2: SGHTS, YDEGEE. The CDR3 extends over 13 amino acids. The CDR3 spells CASSLGQTYGYTF. The CDR3 DNA sequence: TGTGCCAGCAGCTTGGGACAGACCTATGGCTACACCTTC.

This clone was counted a few times. Given a much more abundant clone one base away, this may be a read error. The chain uses TRBV7-6 and TRBJ2-2; D uncertain. The CDR3 length is 12 residues. V was pared by 7 bases and J by 2 bases, with 5 bases between. Germline CDR1 reads SGHVS; CDR2 reads FNYEAQ. The CDR3 DNA reads TGTGCCAGCATAGACAACACCGGGGAGCTGTTTTTT. Protein sequence: CASIDNTGELFF.

A word on this clone: Without the conserved terminal phenylalanine or tryptophan, this CDR3 likely stems from a read error. The genes are TRBV6-4 and TRBJ2-1, with 8 bases that match TRBD1. This CDR3 comprises 16 residues. Germline CDR1 and CDR2: MRHNA and SNTAGT. CDR3 nucleotides: TGTGCCAGCAGTTCCAAACAGGGGGAGGACTACAATGGGCAGTTCCTC. This translates into CASSSKQGEDYNGQFL.

The genes are TRBV20-1 and TRBJ2-7, with D possibly being TRBD2 (5 bases). From germline, CDR1 is DFQATT and CDR2 SNEGSKA (reference sequence). V dropped 6 bases and J dropped 0 bases, with 21 bases sitting between them. CDR3 length: 16 residues. CDR3 residues: CSAREYPTRSSYEQYF. CDR3 sequence (DNA): TGCAGTGCCCGGGAATATCCTACTCGGAGCTCCTACGAGCAGTACTTC.

Concerning this clone itself: Just one base apart from a much larger clone, this may be a read error. The rearrangement joins TRBV29-1 to TRBJ2-5; D is possibly TRBD1 (6 bases). Germline V CDR1 and CDR2: SQVTM, ANQGSEA. This CDR3 spans 13 amino acids. V lost 1 base and J 8 bases, leaving 14 bases between the germline ends. This CDR3 is CSVEGTVSDTQYF. The CDR3 coding sequence is TGCAGCGTTGAAGGGACAGTCAGCGATACCCAGTACTTC.

The sample holds many counts of this clone. The chain uses TRBV6-1 and TRBJ1-2; maybe TRBD1 (5 bases). The CDR3 consists of 14 residues. Germline CDR1 is MNHNS and CDR2 is SASEGT. V shed 0 bases and J shed 5 bases, with 10 bases lying between them. CDR3 bases: TGTGCCAGCAGTGAAGCCAGGGTTGGATATGGCTACACCTTC. Protein product: CASSEARVGYGYTF.

This clone was found many times. The rearrangement links TRBV25-1 to TRBJ2-2; 7 bases agree with TRBD1. J lost 3 bases, V lost 6 bases, and 4 bases had no gene match. CDR1 is MGHDK, CDR2 SYGVNS, per germline. CDR3 length equals 14 residues. The CDR3 loop is CASSPGGYTGELFF. The CDR3 DNA sequence: TGTGCCAGCAGCCCAGGGGGATACACCGGGGAGCTGTTTTTT.

This clone was picked up many times. The V and J genes are TRBV30 and TRBJ2-3; 7 nucleotides align to TRBD1. V shed 3 bases, J shed 2 bases, and the junction held 5 bases outside the gene matches. The CDR3 loop spans 14 amino acids. Germline V gene lookup returns CDR1 GTSNPN and CDR2 SVGIG (reference sequence). CDR3 in DNA: TGTGCCTGGAGAAAGGGACAGCACACAGATACGCAGTATTTT. As protein: CAWRKGQHTDTQYF.

A few counts support this clone. Sequence at one end of the junction differs from germline and may be a read error. The rearrangement uses TRBV11-3 and TRBJ1-1; no clear D. This CDR3 is 13 amino acids long. Germline lookup yields CDR1 SGHNT and CDR2 YENEEA. The CDR3 region is CASSPIVTIEALF. The CDR3 bases are TGTGCCAGCAGCCCCATCGTGACGATTGAAGCTTTATTT. The variable domain in full, with the rest retrieved from reference TRBV11-3 and TRBJ1-1, is EAGVVQSPRYKIIEKKQPVAFWCNPISGHNTLYWYLQNLGQGPELLIRYENEEAVDDSQLPKDRFSAERLKGVDSTLKIQPAELGDSAVYLCASSPIVTIEALFGQGTRLTVV.

This clone has at least ten counts. The chain has TRBV28 and TRBJ2-7; D call uncertain. Germline values: CDR1 MDHEN, CDR2 SYDVKM. Between the trimmed V and J ends, which lost 3 bases and 2 bases, there was a span of 8 bases. CDR3 length: 13 amino acids. The CDR3 is CASSLGGTYEQYF. The CDR3, as DNA: TGTGCCAGCAGTTTGGGCGGAACCTACGAGCAGTACTTC. The complete variable domain, with remaining parts taken from reference TRBV28 and TRBJ2-7, reads DVKVTQSSRYLVKRTGEKVFLECVQDMDHENMFWYRQDPGLGLRLIYFSYDVKMKEKGDIPEGYSVSREKKERFSLILESASTNQTSMYLCASSLGGTYEQYFGPGTRLTVT.

This clone was counted at least ten times. The CDR3, as DNA: TGTGCCTGGAGTTCCGGGCTCCTCTACGAGCAGTACTTC. This encodes CAWSSGLLYEQYF. This chain links TRBV30 with TRBJ2-7; D gene ambiguous. CDR3 size: 13 residues. V was shortened by 2 bases and J by 3 bases, with 11 bases between the two germline ends. In germline, CDR1 is GTSNPN, CDR2 SVGIG (reference sequence).

This clone showed up many times. The gene calls are TRBV9 and TRBJ2-1; 10 nucleotides match TRBD2. V shed 0 bases and J 5 bases; nucleotides not matched to a gene: 14. Germline CDR1 reads SGDLS; CDR2 reads YYNGEE. The CDR3 length is 19 residues. The CDR3, as DNA: TGTGCCAGCAGCGTAGTTGGTGGGATCGGCGGACTAGCGGACAATGAGCAGTTCTTC. The encoded protein is CASSVVGGIGGLADNEQFF.

CDR3 residues: CSAYQGSTDTQYF. CDR3 nucleotide sequence: TGCAGTGCTTATCAAGGGAGCACAGATACGCAGTATTTT. The rearrangement joins TRBV20-1 to TRBJ2-3; D is ambiguous. Germline CDR1 is DFQATT and CDR2 is SNEGSKA (reference sequence). This CDR3 region has 13 residues. Trimming shortened V by 5 bases and J by 0 bases, and 9 bases separated the two germline ends.

This clone was recorded many times. A much larger clone lies a single base off, so this may be a read error. The V gene is TRBV6-1, the J gene TRBJ1-5, with TRBD1 as a possible D gene (5 bases). The CDR3 runs to 14 residues. Trimming removed 11 bases at V and 4 bases at J, with 18 bases between. Germline V gene data show CDR1 as MNHNS and CDR2 as SASEGT. The CDR3 reads CARAVMGGNQPQHF. CDR3 DNA sequence: TGTGCCCGCGCAGTTATGGGGGGAAATCAGCCCCAGCATTTT.

This clone was counted ten times or more. A read error may explain this, as a much larger clone is one base away. At the DNA level, this CDR3 is encoded by other sequences in the same sample as well. The rearrangement uses TRBV20-1 and TRBJ1-3, with D uncertain. V shed 6 bases and J shed 0 bases, with 12 bases lying between them. Germline loops: CDR1 DFQATT, CDR2 SNEGSKA (reference sequence). The CDR3 covers 14 residues. The CDR3: CSASVRYSGNTIYF. The CDR3 nucleotides are TGCAGTGCCTCCGTCCGGTACTCTGGAAACACCATATATTTT.

The V and J genes are TRBV3-1 and TRBJ1-1; D call uncertain. Germline V lookup: CDR1 LGHDT, CDR2 YNNKEL (reference sequence). Trimming left V 1 base short and J 10 bases short, with 10 bases between. This CDR3 contains 12 residues. The CDR3 DNA is TGTGCCAGCAGCCAAGGGGTAGCAGGAGCTTTCTTT. Translating it yields CASSQGVAGAFF.

This clone was found many times. One base away lies a much larger clone, so this may be a sequencing read error. The J gene is TRBJ2-7, the V gene TRBV2, with 7 nucleotides matching TRBD2. The germline CDR1 and CDR2 sequences are SNHLY and FYNNEI. The CDR3 contains 15 residues. With V trimmed by 7 bases and J by 2 bases, 11 bases remained unmatched. The CDR3 nucleotides read TGTGCCAGCAAGGGGAGGGAGTGCCCCGCCTACGAGCAGTACTTC. Its protein product is CASKGRECPAYEQYF.

The chain links TRBV6-2 or TRBV6-3 to TRBJ2-7; D is unresolved. With 7 bases removed from V and 2 bases from J, the gap between germline ends came to 12 bases. The CDR3 covers 13 residues. CDR1 and CDR2 (germline): MNHEY, SVGEGT. CDR3 DNA sequence: TGTGCCAGCACCCCGTCTACGACCTACGAGCAGTACGTC. Translating it yields CASTPSTTYEQYV.

This clone qualifies as medium-sized. The rearrangement joins TRBV28 to TRBJ2-7, with 10 bases lining up with TRBD2. V dropped 0 bases and J dropped 6; count of bases not matched to a gene: 8. The CDR3 covers 16 residues. CDR1 and CDR2 from the germline V gene are MDHEN and SYDVKM. The CDR3 bases are TGTGCCAGCAGTTTATGGACACTAGCGGGAAAGCCCGAGCAGTACTTC. This gives the protein CASSLWTLAGKPEQYF.

This clone appeared many times. The rearrangement joins TRBV12-3 or TRBV12-4 to TRBJ2-2; D remains ambiguous. V shed 7 bases and J shed 7 bases, with 16 bases lying between them. This CDR3 spans 14 amino acids. The chain's CDR3 is CASTSLFRLGELFF. The CDR3 DNA reads TGTGCCAGCACATCACTTTTCCGACTCGGGGAGCTGTTTTTT.

This clone is labeled medium-sized. V is TRBV6-6 and J is TRBJ2-5; 10 bases fit TRBD1. This CDR3 comprises 16 residues. The V segment lost 3 bases and the J segment 5 bases; nucleotides outside the gene matches: 9. CDR1 and CDR2 (germline): MNHNY, SVGAGI (reference sequence). For the CDR3, the DNA is TGTGCCAGCAGTTATTCCGACAGGGGGCTTAGGGAGACCCAGTACTTC. Amino acid sequence: CASSYSDRGLRETQYF.

For this clone: At one of its ends the junction is not consistent with the germline gene, which may arise from a read error. The J gene is TRBJ2-5, the V gene TRBV5-1, with 11 bases lining up with TRBD1. From germline, CDR1 is SGHRS and CDR2 YFSETQ. This CDR3 has 17 residues. Here the CDR3 reads CASSLQGDRGMSETQYF. The CDR3 bases are TGCGCCAGCAGCTTGCAGGGGGACAGGGGGATGTCGGAGACACAGTACTTC.

Concerning this clone itself: The conserved phenylalanine or tryptophan normally closing the CDR3 is absent here, so this likely arose from a read error. The chain couples TRBV10-2 to TRBJ2-2; D is unclear. The V end was cut by 7 bases, the J end by 1 base, with 10 bases between. The CDR3 runs 14 residues. Per germline, CDR1 WSHSY and CDR2 SAAADI. The CDR3: CASMASRNTGELFL. CDR3 nucleotide sequence: TGCGCCAGCATGGCCAGTCGGAACACCGGGGAGCTGTTTCTT.

This clone has just a few counts. The rearrangement joins TRBV25-1 to TRBJ1-3; 8 bases match TRBD1. Germline V gives CDR1 MGHDK, CDR2 SYGVNS. J gave up 6 bases and V 4 bases, and 14 bases lay outside the gene matches. The CDR3 consists of 17 residues. CDR3 nucleotide sequence: TGTGCCAGCAGTGCCCGGGGACAGGTGGCCTTTGTAAACACCATATATTTT. Protein sequence: CASSARGQVAFVNTIYF.

This clone has at least ten counts. The genes are TRBV24-1 and TRBJ2-1; 8 bases are shared with TRBD2. Germline V CDR1 and CDR2: KGHDR, SFDVKD. The V segment lost 5 bases and the J segment 4 bases; nucleotides outside the gene matches: 12. CDR3 length equals 17 residues. The CDR3 region has the DNA TGTGCCACCAGTGGTACGGCTAGTAGCGGGGTGTACAATGAGCAGTTCTTC. Protein sequence: CATSGTASSGVYNEQFF.

This clone showed up many times. The rearrangement links TRBV20-1 to TRBJ2-1; 8 bases are shared with TRBD2. J gave up 0 bases and V 5 bases, and 3 bases lay outside the gene matches. CDR1 and CDR2 from the germline V gene are DFQATT and SNEGSKA (reference sequence). This CDR3 is 14 amino acids long. The CDR3 DNA is TGCAGTGCTCACAGCGGGAGCTCCTACAATGAGCAGTTCTTC. This sequence encodes CSAHSGSSYNEQFF.